This T cell receptor beta chain is drawn from a study of T cells in localized non-small cell lung cancer. The table came from immunoSEQ multiplex PCR; TCRdb's copy has only in-frame clones and leaves some out. The data show 100,000 to 150,000 clones, around 89% seen once. The CDR3 covers 14 residues. The V gene's germline CDR1 is KGHSH and CDR2 LQKENI. Trimming took 3 bases from V and 0 from J, leaving 9 bases between them. The sequencing used peripheral blood, collected before any cancer treatment. This chain connects TRBV18 to TRBJ2-7, with D possibly TRBD1 on 5 matching bases. The receptor's source is a female donor older than 55 with stage I lung adenocarcinoma. CDR3 region: CASSPAGLSYEQYF. CDR3 DNA: TGTGCCAGCTCACCGGCAGGGCTCTCCTACGAGCAGTACTTC.